A single sample gave rise to the 18 T cell receptor beta chains below, sequenced in a study of blood T cell repertoires in COVID-19. Here immunoSEQ multiplex PCR was the method, and the copy in TCRdb shows in-frame clones only, minus some. The sample contains 52,000 or so clones, 85% to 95% of which appear only once. Material for sequencing was peripheral blood. These receptors all come from a man in his fifties or sixties with acute or convalescent COVID-19.

Here the CDR3 reads CARRTSGSPQETQYF. Here the CDR3 DNA reads TGTGCCAGACGGACTAGCGGGAGTCCCCAAGAGACCCAGTACTTC. This chain connects TRBV27 to TRBJ2-5, with 13 bases matching TRBD2. The CDR3 covers 15 residues. Trimming at V came to 9 bases and at J to 1 base, leaving 5 bases not matched to a gene. Germline V gives CDR1 MNHEY, CDR2 SMNVEV (reference sequence).

This rearrangement joins TRBV11-2 to TRBJ2-3; 7 nucleotides match TRBD1. J was trimmed by 2 bases and V by 3 bases; bases with no gene match: 8. The length of the CDR3 is 16 residues. Germline V CDR1 and CDR2: SGHAT, FQNNGV. The DNA for the CDR3 is TGTGCCAGCAGCTTGGGGGACAGACCCTCCACAGATACGCAGTATTTT. It translates to CASSLGDRPSTDTQYF. Filled out from reference TRBV11-2 and TRBJ2-3, the complete variable domain reads EAGVAQSPRYKIIEKRQSVAFWCNPISGHATLYWYQQILGQGPKLLIQFQNNGVVDDSQLPKDRFSAERLKGVDSTLKIQPAKLEDSAVYLCASSLGDRPSTDTQYFGPGTRLTVL.

The rearrangement uses TRBV6-2 or TRBV6-3 and TRBJ1-6; the match to TRBD1 covers 7 bases. The J segment lost 0 bases and the V segment lost 3 bases, leaving 11 bases of the junction unmatched. There are 19 residues in the CDR3. The germline CDR1 and CDR2 sequences are MNHEY and SVGEGT. DNA for the CDR3: TGTGCCAGCAGTTATAAGGGGACAGCACAGAGCTCCTATAATTCACCCCTCCACTTT. This gives the protein CASSYKGTAQSSYNSPLHF.

This clone appeared a single time. This chain connects TRBV12-3 or TRBV12-4 to TRBJ2-4; D not certain. The V end was cut by 3 bases, the J end by 1 base, with 4 bases between. The CDR3 consists of 13 residues. For the CDR3, the DNA is TGTGCCAGCAGTTTGGAGGCCAAAAACATTCAGTACTTC. Translation gives CASSLEAKNIQYF.

Only one count was recorded for this clone. The chain links TRBV30 to TRBJ2-2, with D perhaps TRBD2 (6 bases). The CDR3 length is 13 residues. Germline V gives CDR1 GTSNPN, CDR2 SVGIG (reference sequence). V shed 6 bases and J shed 0 bases, with 8 bases lying between them. CDR3 bases: TGTGCCTGTAGCGGCTCGAACACCGGGGAGCTGTTTTTT. As protein: CACSGSNTGELFF.

About this clone: Other DNA sequences in the same sample also yield this CDR3. The V gene is TRBV11-3, the J gene TRBJ1-6, with 9 bases lining up with TRBD1. Germline CDR1 SGHNT, CDR2 YENEEA. This CDR3 has 14 amino acids. V gave up 5 bases and J gave up 7 bases; unmatched junction bases: 3. This CDR3 reads CASSAGTGNSPLHF. The CDR3 nucleotides are TGTGCCAGCAGCGCCGGGACAGGGAATTCACCCCTCCACTTT.

The rearrangement joins TRBV11-3 to TRBJ2-5; a possible D gene is TRBD2 (6 bases). Trimming removed 5 bases from V and 2 bases from J, with 15 bases in between. Germline V gene lookup returns CDR1 SGHNT and CDR2 YENEEA. CDR3 length: 15 residues. This chain's CDR3 is CASSEASGTQETQYF. Written as DNA, the CDR3 is TGTGCCAGCAGCGAAGCTTCAGGGACTCAAGAGACCCAGTACTTC.

The V gene is TRBV19, the J gene TRBJ2-3; D is perhaps TRBD1 (6 bases). Trimming left V 3 bases short and J 2 bases short, with 12 bases between. Germline CDR1 LNHDA, CDR2 SQIVND (reference sequence). CDR3 length: 15 amino acids. For the CDR3, the DNA is TGTGCCAGTAGTATTCAGGGGAAGGTCACAGATACGCAGTATTTT. Protein product: CASSIQGKVTDTQYF. The entire variable domain, with the rest obtained from reference TRBV19 and TRBJ2-3, is as follows: DGGITQSPKYLFRKEGQNVTLSCEQNLNHDAMYWYRQDPGQGLRLIYYSQIVNDFQKGDIAEGYSVSREKKESFPLTVTSAQKNPTAFYLCASSIQGKVTDTQYFGPGTRLTVL.

The chain has TRBV18 and TRBJ2-7; TRBD2 matches 8 bases. Per the germline V gene, CDR1 is KGHSH and CDR2 is LQKENI. V trimming: 1 base; J trimming: 3 bases; junction bases outside the gene matches: 2. There are 14 residues in the CDR3. The CDR3 loop reads CASSPQRGFYEQYF. The CDR3 DNA sequence: TGTGCCAGCTCACCACAGCGGGGGTTCTACGAGCAGTACTTC.

This clone was observed once. The chain couples TRBV30 to TRBJ1-1; D unclear. Between the trimmed V and J ends, which lost 4 bases and 1 base, there was a span of 10 bases. The germline V gene has CDR1 GTSNPN and CDR2 SVGIG (reference sequence). The CDR3 has 13 residues. This CDR3 reads CAWKGGRNTEAFF. In DNA form, the CDR3 reads TGTGCCTGGAAGGGAGGTAGGAACACTGAAGCTTTCTTT.

The chain links TRBV20-1 to TRBJ1-1; D gene ambiguous. Trimming left V 7 bases short and J 4 bases short, with 7 bases between. The CDR3 length is 10 residues. The V gene's germline CDR1 is DFQATT and CDR2 SNEGSKA (reference sequence). The DNA for the CDR3 is TGCAGTGTCCGGAGCACTGAAGCTTTCTTT. Translated: CSVRSTEAFF.

This clone was detected once. The V and J genes are TRBV5-1 and TRBJ1-1; TRBD1 aligns across 7 bases. The V segment lost 1 base and the J segment 3 bases; nucleotides outside the gene matches: 3. Looked up from germline, CDR1 is SGHRS and CDR2 is YFSETQ. CDR3 length: 14 amino acids. The CDR3 reads CASSLLQGDTEAFF. The CDR3 DNA follows: TGCGCCAGCAGCTTGCTCCAGGGGGACACTGAAGCTTTCTTT. Full variable domain (remainder filled in from reference TRBV5-1 and TRBJ1-1): KAGVTQTPRYLIKTRGQQVTLSCSPISGHRSVSWYQQTPGQGLQFLFEYFSETQRNKGNFPGRFSGRQFSNSRSEMNVSTLELGDSALYLCASSLLQGDTEAFFGQGTRLTVV.

In its sample, this clone was seen once. The chain combines TRBV30 with TRBJ2-1; 8 bases align to TRBD1. The CDR3 spans 18 residues. After removal of 2 bases from V and 5 bases from J, the junction contained 17 bases not matched to a gene. Germline CDR1 reads GTSNPN; CDR2 reads SVGIG (reference sequence). The CDR3: CAWSKDRGPPRYNNEQFF. The CDR3, as DNA: TGTGCCTGGAGTAAAGACAGGGGTCCCCCCCGTTACAACAATGAGCAGTTCTTC.

This chain connects TRBV6-5 to TRBJ2-1; TRBD2 aligns across 9 bases. CDR1 is MNHEY, CDR2 SVGAGI, per germline. This CDR3 comprises 15 residues. V dropped 6 bases and J dropped 7; count of bases not matched to a gene: 10. The CDR3 region has the DNA TGTGCCAGCAGCGACGCGGGACTAGCTCGGAATGAGCAGTTCTTC. Amino acid sequence: CASSDAGLARNEQFF.

As concerns this clone: The junction does not match germline at one end; this may be a read error. The V and J genes are TRBV4-1 and TRBJ1-6; TRBD1 is a possible D gene (5 bases). Germline V gene lookup returns CDR1 MGHRA and CDR2 YSYEKL. This CDR3 has 19 residues. The CDR3 loop is CASSQVGGISSSYNSPLHF. Here the CDR3 DNA reads TGCGCCAGCAGTCAAGTGGGGGGGATCAGCAGCTCCTATAATTCACCCCTCCACTTT.

This clone was observed a handful of times. The chain carries TRBV18 and TRBJ2-2; D not resolved. This CDR3 spans 16 amino acids. V lost 6 bases to trimming and J lost 1 base, with 15 bases between them. Germline V gene lookup returns CDR1 KGHSH and CDR2 LQKENI. CDR3 sequence: CASSSIRDLNTGELFF. DNA for the CDR3: TGTGCCAGCTCCTCGATCCGCGACTTGAACACCGGGGAGCTGTTTTTT.

The rearrangement links TRBV11-2 to TRBJ1-2; D is possibly TRBD1 (6 bases). Trimming took off 4 bases at V and 5 bases at J, with 17 bases between the two ends. This CDR3 spans 15 amino acids. CDR1 and CDR2 from the germline V gene are SGHAT and FQNNGV. The chain's CDR3 is CASSSPGQSVYGYTF. The CDR3 nucleotides are TGTGCCAGCAGCTCCCCCGGACAGTCTGTATATGGCTACACCTTC. The variable domain in full, with the rest retrieved from reference TRBV11-2 and TRBJ1-2, is EAGVAQSPRYKIIEKRQSVAFWCNPISGHATLYWYQQILGQGPKLLIQFQNNGVVDDSQLPKDRFSAERLKGVDSTLKIQPAKLEDSAVYLCASSSPGQSVYGYTFGSGTRLTVV.

This rearrangement joins TRBV18 to TRBJ1-1; tentatively, D is TRBD1 (5 bases). This CDR3 contains 16 residues. The V gene's germline CDR1 is KGHSH and CDR2 LQKENI. The V end was cut by 2 bases, the J end by 1 base, with 14 bases between. CDR3 in DNA: TGTGCCAGCTCACCAATGAAGGGGAACACGAACACTGAAGCTTTCTTT. Translating gives CASSPMKGNTNTEAFF. The full variable domain, completed using reference TRBV18 and TRBJ1-1, is NAGVMQNPRHLVRRRGQEARLRCSPMKGHSHVYWYRQLPEEGLKFMVYLQKENIIDESGMPKERFSAEFPKEGPSILRIQQVVRGDSAAYFCASSPMKGNTNTEAFFGQGTRLTVV.